The 30 T cell receptor beta chains presented below share a single source sample, sequenced in a study of shared clonotypes between healthy human individuals. TCRdb keeps only in-frame clones here, not all; method: immunoSEQ multiplex PCR. The table has approximately 1.1 million clones, more than 75% seen once. The sequenced sample consisted of memory CD4+ T cells from PBMCs. As for subset: CD45RA-negative fraction. Receptors originate from a man aged 18 to 29 in good health. Some clones in this sample may be carry-over from other donors' samples.

The chain carries TRBV7-7 and TRBJ2-1; 9 bases fit TRBD2. The V gene's germline CDR1 is SSHAT and CDR2 FNYEAQ (reference sequence). V gave up 5 bases and J gave up 4 bases; unmatched junction bases: 6. The CDR3 has 15 residues. The CDR3 sequence is CASSQTSGTYNEQFF. The CDR3 DNA sequence: TGTGCCAGCAGCCAGACTAGCGGAACTTACAATGAGCAGTTCTTC.

This chain uses TRBV15 with TRBJ2-7, with TRBD2 matching over 9 bases. V was clipped by 4 bases and J by 2 bases; unmatched bases: 6. CDR1 is LNHNV and CDR2 is YYDKDF in the germline V gene (reference sequence). The CDR3 spans 15 residues. The chain's CDR3 is CATSTTSGQPYEQYF. The CDR3 DNA follows: TGTGCCACCAGCACGACTAGCGGCCAACCCTACGAGCAGTACTTC.

This clone has more than one count but fewer than ten. The chain carries TRBV6-1 and TRBJ1-1, with a weak D call TRBD1 (6 bases). In germline, CDR1 is MNHNS, CDR2 SASEGT. The ends were cut back, 6 bases at V and 8 bases at J, with 16 bases in the middle. The length of the CDR3 is 13 residues. CDR3 loop: CASSFTSTGEAFF. The DNA for the CDR3 is TGTGCCAGCAGCTTTACATCGACAGGAGAAGCTTTCTTT.

The CDR3 here is CASTGTGLQLIYGYTF. The CDR3 bases are TGTGCCAGTACCGGGACAGGGCTCCAACTAATCTATGGCTACACCTTC. The rearrangement links TRBV19 to TRBJ1-2, with 9 nucleotides matching TRBD1. Trimming cost V 7 bases and J 4 bases; bases outside gene matches: 13. This CDR3 is built from 16 residues. Germline lookup yields CDR1 LNHDA and CDR2 SQIVND (reference sequence). Full variable domain (outside the CDR3, taken from reference TRBV19 and TRBJ1-2): DGGITQSPKYLFRKEGQNVTLSCEQNLNHDAMYWYRQDPGQGLRLIYYSQIVNDFQKGDIAEGYSVSREKKESFPLTVTSAQKNPTAFYLCASTGTGLQLIYGYTFGSGTRLTVV.

This clone showed up many times. Other DNA sequences in this sample translate to the same CDR3. This chain connects TRBV29-1 to TRBJ1-2; tentatively, D is TRBD1 (5 bases). V gave up 6 bases and J gave up 4 bases, with 18 bases separating them. The CDR3 contains 14 residues. CDR1 SQVTM and CDR2 ANQGSEA come from the germline V gene. The CDR3 loop reads CSVGGASSIYGYTF. For the CDR3, the DNA is TGCAGCGTCGGGGGAGCCTCCAGCATCTATGGCTACACCTTC.

This chain uses TRBV7-7 with TRBJ2-7; D uncertain. Germline V gene data show CDR1 as SSHAT and CDR2 as FNYEAQ (reference sequence). CDR3 length: 13 residues. With 1 base removed from V and 4 bases from J, the gap between germline ends came to 8 bases. CDR3 nucleotide sequence: TGTGCCAGCAGCTTAGGAAGGCAATACGAGCAGTACTTC. Amino acids: CASSLGRQYEQYF. Looking up the rest from reference TRBV7-7 and TRBJ2-7 gives the full variable domain: GAGVSQSPRYKVTKRGQDVTLRCDPISSHATLYWYQQALGQGPEFLTYFNYEAQPDKSGLPSDRFSAERPEGSISTLTIQRTEQRDSAMYRCASSLGRQYEQYFGPGTRLTVT.

V gene TRBV9 combines with J gene TRBJ2-4; possibly TRBD1 for D (5 bases). This CDR3 comprises 14 residues. V lost 0 bases to trimming and J lost 8 bases, with 12 bases between them. The germline V gene encodes CDR1 SGDLS and CDR2 YYNGEE. This chain's CDR3 is CASSVGGGGDIQYF. In nucleotides, the CDR3 is TGTGCCAGCAGCGTAGGGGGCGGTGGGGACATTCAGTACTTC.

The rearrangement links TRBV7-3 to TRBJ2-1; the D is unclear. The CDR3 is made up of 16 amino acids. Trimming took off 5 bases at V and 0 bases at J, with 14 bases between the two ends. Germline V gene sequence: CDR1 SGHTA, CDR2 FQGTGA. CDR3 in DNA: TGTGCCAGCAGCCCCCGGGCGTTTAGCTCCTACAATGAGCAGTTCTTC. It is translated as CASSPRAFSSYNEQFF.

The rearrangement joins TRBV6-5 to TRBJ2-1, with 12 bases aligning to TRBD2. The CDR3 totals 15 residues. Germline V gives CDR1 MNHEY, CDR2 SVGAGI. V shed 6 bases and J 7 bases; nucleotides not matched to a gene: 7. CDR3 in amino acids: CASRDLAGGPNEQFF. The CDR3 DNA follows: TGTGCCAGCAGAGATCTAGCGGGAGGGCCGAATGAGCAGTTCTTC.

This clone was seen at least ten times. This rearrangement joins TRBV5-1 to TRBJ2-7; the match to TRBD1 covers 9 bases. The CDR3 consists of 15 residues. Germline V gene data show CDR1 as SGHRS and CDR2 as YFSETQ. Unmatched junction bases numbered 7, after V lost 4 bases and J lost 2 bases. The CDR3: CASSRRTGAAYEQYF. CDR3 coding DNA: TGCGCCAGCAGCAGAAGGACAGGGGCTGCCTACGAGCAGTACTTC.

This clone was detected only once. The rearrangement uses TRBV7-3 and TRBJ2-1; TRBD2 aligns across 11 bases. V lost 5 bases and J lost 8; bases outside the gene matches: 20. Per germline, CDR1 SGHTA and CDR2 FQGTGA. This CDR3 is built from 19 residues. The CDR3, as DNA: TGTGCCAGCAGCGCCACACCCACCCTGACTAGCGGGAAAGTGGATGAGCAGTTCTTC. Protein sequence: CASSATPTLTSGKVDEQFF. The whole variable domain, remainder taken from reference TRBV7-3 and TRBJ2-1, is GAGVSQTPSNKVTEKGKYVELRCDPISGHTALYWYRQSLGQGPEFLIYFQGTGAADDSGLPNDRFFAVRPEGSVSTLKIQRTERGDSAVYLCASSATPTLTSGKVDEQFFGPGTRLTVL.

CDR3 nucleotide sequence: TGCGCCAGCAGCTCCCAGCGGGGGGCCTATGGCTACACCTTC. This translates into CASSSQRGAYGYTF. The chain uses TRBV5-1 and TRBJ1-2; perhaps TRBD1 as D (6 bases). Germline V gene sequence: CDR1 SGHRS, CDR2 YFSETQ. CDR3 size: 14 residues. The germline V and J ends were trimmed by 3 bases and 4 bases, with 13 bases remaining between them.

The chain joins TRBV5-1 to TRBJ2-7; 12 bases map to TRBD1. The V gene's germline CDR1 is SGHRS and CDR2 YFSETQ. Trimming cost V 3 bases and J 7 bases; bases outside gene matches: 2. CDR3 size: 13 residues. The DNA for the CDR3 is TGCGCCAGCAGCTCGGGACAGGGGGCTGAGCAGTACTTC. Translating gives CASSSGQGAEQYF.

This clone was recorded once. The J gene is TRBJ1-1, the V gene TRBV6-6; D may be TRBD1 (5 bases). CDR1 is MNHNY and CDR2 is SVGAGI in the germline V gene (reference sequence). Trimming cost V 7 bases and J 5 bases, with 14 bases left between them. There are 13 residues in the CDR3. In DNA, the CDR3 is TGTGCCAGCACGGGTGATGGGGGAACTGAAGCTTTCTTT. This codes for CASTGDGGTEAFF.

The rearrangement joins TRBV19 to TRBJ1-3, with TRBD1 as a possible D gene (6 bases). The CDR3 consists of 15 residues. Germline CDR1 and CDR2: LNHDA and SQIVND (reference sequence). V was pared by 6 bases and J by 1 base, with 13 bases between. This CDR3 is CASRERGASGNTIYF. CDR3 nucleotides: TGTGCCAGTAGAGAGAGGGGGGCGTCTGGAAACACCATATATTTT.

The chain links TRBV5-1 to TRBJ2-3; D gene uncertain. Trimming took off 1 base at V and 2 bases at J, with 8 bases between the two ends. CDR1 and CDR2 (germline): SGHRS, YFSETQ. The CDR3 extends over 14 amino acids. The CDR3 is CASSLRSNTDTQYF. The DNA for the CDR3 is TGCGCCAGCAGCTTGAGGTCAAACACAGATACGCAGTATTTT.

The genes are TRBV5-8 and TRBJ2-1; D is unresolved. Germline CDR1 and CDR2: SGHTS and YDEGEE. This CDR3 comprises 15 residues. V dropped 0 bases and J dropped 9 bases, with 16 bases sitting between them. CDR3 nucleotide sequence: TGTGCCAGCAGCTTGGTACAGTCTCCGGAAGGTGAGCAGTTCTTC. Protein sequence: CASSLVQSPEGEQFF. Full variable domain (rest looked up from reference TRBV5-8 and TRBJ2-1): EAGVTQSPTHLIKTRGQQATLRCSPISGHTSVYWYQQALGLGLQFLLWYDEGEERNRGNFPPRFSGRQFPNYSSELNVNALELEDSALYLCASSLVQSPEGEQFFGPGTRLTVL.

The genes are TRBV28 and TRBJ2-1; TRBD2 agrees at 11 bases. The germline gives CDR1 MDHEN, CDR2 SYDVKM. This CDR3 is built from 14 residues. V shed 5 bases and J 5 bases; nucleotides not matched to a gene: 2. CDR3 bases: TGTGCCAGCAGTACGGGACTAGCGGACAATGAGCAGTTCTTC. This sequence encodes CASSTGLADNEQFF.

This clone appeared a single time. The rearrangement joins TRBV5-1 to TRBJ1-5; D uncertain. Germline assignment: CDR1 SGHRS and CDR2 YFSETQ. The V gene lost 0 bases and the J gene lost 4 bases, with 11 bases spanning the gap. The CDR3 runs to 15 residues. CDR3 region: CASSLEGSGNQPQHF. CDR3 sequence (DNA): TGCGCCAGCAGCTTGGAAGGGAGTGGAAATCAGCCCCAGCATTTT.

The chain recombines TRBV28 with TRBJ1-2; no definite D call. The germline gives CDR1 MDHEN, CDR2 SYDVKM. The CDR3 has 12 amino acids. Trimming shortened V by 5 bases and J by 6 bases, and 10 bases separated the two germline ends. This CDR3 reads CASSRNKDGYTF. CDR3 DNA sequence: TGTGCCAGCAGTCGGAATAAGGATGGCTACACCTTC.

The rearrangement joins TRBV7-6 to TRBJ2-3, with 8 bases fitting TRBD1. Per the germline V gene, CDR1 is SGHVS and CDR2 is FNYEAQ. The V segment lost 2 bases and the J segment 6 bases; nucleotides outside the gene matches: 10. The CDR3 loop spans 16 amino acids. As DNA, the CDR3 is TGTGCCAGCAGCTTACAACTGCCGACAGGGGTTGATACGCAGTATTTT. Its protein is CASSLQLPTGVDTQYF.

The chain uses TRBV2 and TRBJ2-1; D is ambiguous. This CDR3 contains 11 residues. The germline V and J ends were trimmed by 8 bases and 5 bases, with 7 bases remaining between them. CDR1 SNHLY and CDR2 FYNNEI come from the germline V gene. The CDR3 nucleotides are TGTGCCAGCCGCCTAGACAATGAGCAGTTCTTC. Amino acid sequence: CASRLDNEQFF.

CDR3 in DNA: TGTGCCAGCTCACCACCGTCCCTTTCTGAGCAGTACTTC. Translating gives CASSPPSLSEQYF. V is TRBV18 and J is TRBJ2-7; D gene ambiguous. The CDR3 is made up of 13 amino acids. CDR1 and CDR2 (germline): KGHSH, LQKENI. V lost 0 bases and J 7 bases, leaving 10 bases between the germline ends.

The V and J genes are TRBV9 and TRBJ2-5; TRBD1 agrees at 10 bases. The germline V gene has CDR1 SGDLS and CDR2 YYNGEE. The CDR3 extends over 16 amino acids. J was trimmed by 2 bases and V by 7 bases; bases with no gene match: 11. CDR3 sequence reads: CASGTGDGGLQETQYF. The CDR3 nucleotides are TGTGCCAGCGGGACAGGGGACGGAGGGTTGCAAGAGACCCAGTACTTC.

The rearrangement uses TRBV5-4 and TRBJ2-7; TRBD1 agrees at 8 bases. Germline trimming cut 0 bases from V and 2 bases from J; bases unmatched to any gene: 4. The CDR3 runs 15 residues. Germline values: CDR1 SGHNT, CDR2 YYREEE (reference sequence). The CDR3 region is CASSLGTGFTYEQYF. The CDR3 DNA sequence: TGTGCCAGCAGCTTGGGGACAGGGTTCACCTACGAGCAGTACTTC.

This clone showed up many times. The chain employs TRBV28 and TRBJ2-7; TRBD2 matches at 7 bases. The V segment lost 3 bases and the J segment 3 bases; nucleotides outside the gene matches: 5. The CDR3 is 14 residues long. In germline, CDR1 is MDHEN, CDR2 SYDVKM. CDR3 region: CASSFGGGLYEQYF. CDR3 sequence (DNA): TGTGCCAGCAGTTTTGGGGGGGGTCTCTACGAGCAGTACTTC.

The genes are TRBV10-1 and TRBJ2-3, with TRBD2 matching over 13 bases. CDR1 and CDR2 (germline): WNHNN, SYGVQD (reference sequence). Germline trimming cut 4 bases from V and 4 bases from J; bases unmatched to any gene: 11. The CDR3 length is 18 residues. The CDR3 DNA follows: TGCGCCAGCAGTGGCGCCGGACTAGCGGGAGTAATACCAGATACGCAGTATTTT. Its translation is CASSGAGLAGVIPDTQYF.

The rearrangement joins TRBV7-2 to TRBJ2-7, with 7 bases matching TRBD1. V was pared by 5 bases and J by 6 bases, with 10 bases of the junction left unmatched. Per the germline V gene, CDR1 is SGHTA and CDR2 is FQGNSA. This CDR3 contains 14 residues. This chain's CDR3 is CASSPDRVLAEQYF. CDR3 nucleotide sequence: TGTGCCAGCAGCCCTGACAGGGTTCTAGCCGAGCAGTACTTC.

The gene calls are TRBV30 and TRBJ2-7, with 11 positions matching TRBD1. Germline CDR1 GTSNPN, CDR2 SVGIG (reference sequence). V trimming: 6 bases; J trimming: 6 bases; junction bases outside the gene matches: 10. The CDR3 has 14 amino acids. The DNA of the CDR3 is TGTGCCTGTAGATCCGGGACAGGGGGAATCGAGCAGTACTTC. This gives the protein CACRSGTGGIEQYF.

The CDR3 spells CATSGTKETQYF. The CDR3 DNA sequence: TGTGCCACGAGCGGGACTAAAGAGACCCAGTACTTC. The chain carries TRBV10-3 and TRBJ2-5; 7 bases match TRBD2. There are 12 residues in the CDR3. Trimming removed 10 bases from V and 3 bases from J; junction bases left unmatched: 5. Germline V gene data show CDR1 as ENHRY and CDR2 as SYGVKD.